The clone carrying this T cell receptor (beta chain) was counted ten times or more. V lost 3 bases to trimming and J lost 3 bases, with 14 bases between them. Germline CDR1 reads KGHSH; CDR2 reads LQKENI. The CDR3 is made up of 15 amino acids. This record comes from a study of T cells in Graves' hyperthyroidism and ophthalmopathy. Study in general: Peripheral blood specimens were obtained at initial diagnosis, prior to any treatment.

No progression to ophthalmopathy during 18 months of follow-up defined stable disease. Lactation, pregnancy, other autoimmune disease or uncontrolled infection excluded patients. Each 10 ml fresh peripheral blood draw supplied the PBMCs. Researchers took RNA transcripts and amplified the TCR beta CDR3 regions from them. When the TCR CDR3 underwent first-round RT-PCR, the HTBI primer set was used. TCRdb fed the multiplex PCR reads into MiXCR, producing one record per CDR3 protein. Among about 400,000 distinct CDR3 sequences listed, approximately 14% were seen once. Sequencing was done on a sample of blood. This clonotype was obtained from a woman aged 18-30 years with Graves' hyperthyroidism. The chain uses TRBV18 and TRBJ1-2; D is unresolved. The CDR3 spells CASSPRSGSDYGYTF. In DNA form, the CDR3 reads TGTGCCAGCTCACCCCGATCGGGGTCGGACTATGGCTACACCTTC.